This T cell receptor (beta chain) was documented in a study of OX40 agonist ivuxolimab in advanced cancers. The CDR3 loop spans 15 amino acids. CDR1 is SGHRS, CDR2 YFSETQ, per germline. V was cut by 2 bases and J by 1 base, with 12 bases left in between. About this clone: Antigen unknown.

Sequencing used immunoSEQ multiplex PCR; TCRdb keeps in-frame clones, though not all of them. This sample has 65,000 to 95,000 clones; around 87% occur once, and the top ten carry 6.2%. Whole-study findings and limits: The average count of expanded clones was higher among CD8+ T cells than among CD4+.

This sequence originates from an adult with an advanced solid tumor such as melanoma, head and neck, liver or kidney cancer. The sample was CD4+ or CD8+ T cells sorted from blood, taken in a trial of the OX40 agonist ivuxolimab. This chain links TRBV5-1 with TRBJ1-1; no definite D call. The CDR3 bases are TGCGCCAGCAGCTTCCAGGACGGGAGGAACACTGAAGCTTTCTTT. It yields the protein CASSFQDGRNTEAFF.